The 14 T cell receptor beta chains below were found in one sample sequenced in a study of blood T cell repertoires in COVID-19. Here immunoSEQ multiplex PCR was the method, and the copy in TCRdb shows in-frame clones only, minus some. The sample records approximately 50,000 clones, roughly 87% being singletons. Sample: peripheral blood. The receptors were gathered from a human donor in a cohort sampled during active COVID-19.

V is TRBV27 and J is TRBJ2-1, with a weak D call TRBD1 (6 bases). V was shortened by 3 bases and J by 6 bases, with 9 bases between the two germline ends. CDR3 size: 13 residues. Germline loops: CDR1 MNHEY, CDR2 SMNVEV (reference sequence). The CDR3 reads CASSLRGSNEQFF. CDR3 DNA: TGTGCCAGCAGTTTGAGGGGGAGCAATGAGCAGTTCTTC.

Comments on this clone: Mismatch with germline at one junction end may stem from a read error. The chain carries TRBV4-1 and TRBJ1-3; unclear D gene. Germline values: CDR1 MGHRA, CDR2 YSYEKL. This CDR3 is built from 15 residues. The DNA of the CDR3 is TGCGCCAGCAGCCAAGACCCCATTGACGGGAGAGCTAGGGATTTT. This sequence encodes CASSQDPIDGRARDF.

The rearrangement joins TRBV2 to TRBJ2-3, with TRBD2 identical over 7 bases. With 8 bases clipped from V and 6 bases from J, the junction kept 5 bases outside the gene matches. Germline loops: CDR1 SNHLY, CDR2 FYNNEI. The CDR3 is 12 residues long. The CDR3 nucleotides are TGTGCCAGCGGACTAGTCACGGATACGCAGTATTTT. It yields the protein CASGLVTDTQYF.

This clone was recorded only once. The genes are TRBV6-5 and TRBJ1-2; D is possibly TRBD1 (6 bases). CDR1 MNHEY and CDR2 SVGAGI come from the germline V gene. CDR3 length: 14 amino acids. V lost 6 bases and J 1 base, leaving 12 bases between the germline ends. CDR3 bases: TGTGCCAGCAGGGGGGGGGCCCTTAACTATGGCTACACCTTC. It yields the protein CASRGGALNYGYTF.

The CDR3 region has the DNA TGCGCCAGCAGCTTGGGGACTATTGCAGATACGCAGTATTTT. As protein: CASSLGTIADTQYF. The chain joins TRBV5-1 to TRBJ2-3, with TRBD2 as a possible D gene (6 bases). Germline V gene sequence: CDR1 SGHRS, CDR2 YFSETQ. This CDR3 comprises 14 residues. Between the trimmed V and J ends, which lost 0 bases and 4 bases, there was a span of 9 bases.

J is TRBJ1-1 and V is TRBV6-1, with a possible D match to TRBD1 (6 bases). The CDR3 loop spans 14 amino acids. From germline, CDR1 is MNHNS and CDR2 SASEGT. V was clipped by 3 bases and J by 3 bases, with 11 bases between them. CDR3 amino acids: CASSDGGAYTEAFF. The CDR3 region has the DNA TGTGCCAGCAGTGATGGGGGGGCGTACACTGAAGCTTTCTTT.

This rearrangement joins TRBV6-5 to TRBJ1-4; 7 nucleotides match TRBD1. V lost 8 bases, J lost 6 bases, and 9 bases stayed unmatched. CDR1 and CDR2 (germline): MNHEY, SVGAGI. This CDR3 has 14 amino acids. The CDR3 DNA reads as TGTGCCAGCCAATTTGGGACAGCCGATGAAAAACTGTTTTTT. Amino acid sequence: CASQFGTADEKLFF.

Only one count was recorded for this clone. This chain links TRBV27 with TRBJ1-5; maybe TRBD1 (6 bases). V was pared by 5 bases and J by 4 bases, with 12 bases between. The CDR3 extends over 14 amino acids. Germline CDR1 and CDR2: MNHEY and SMNVEV (reference sequence). The CDR3 nucleotides are TGTGCCAGCAGTCCGAGGACAGATAATCAGCCCCAGCATTTT. Translating it yields CASSPRTDNQPQHF.

The chain joins TRBV6-7 to TRBJ1-4, with a possible D match to TRBD1 (5 bases). TRBV6-7 carries the ORF label, with uncertain function. The CDR3 runs to 15 residues. Between the trimmed V and J ends, which lost 1 base and 4 bases, there was a span of 10 bases. The CDR3 loop reads CASSYCGRGNEKLFF. In DNA form, the CDR3 reads TGTGCCAGCAGTTACTGCGGGAGGGGTAATGAAAAACTGTTTTTT.

The chain combines TRBV7-9 with TRBJ2-3; D not resolved. Trimming stripped 2 bases from V and 1 base from J, with 10 bases between. CDR1 and CDR2 (germline): SEHNR, FQNEAQ (reference sequence). This CDR3 spans 15 amino acids. The CDR3 DNA reads as TGTGCCAGCAGCTTAAGGAGTCCTCGCACAGATACGCAGTATTTT. Amino acids: CASSLRSPRTDTQYF.

The chain is built from TRBV4-3 and TRBJ2-6; tentatively, D is TRBD1 (5 bases). The CDR3 sequence is 15 residues long. Germline-derived CDR1 and CDR2 are LGHNA and YSLEER. V gave up 0 bases and J gave up 4 bases, with 7 bases separating them. The DNA of the CDR3 is TGCGCCAGCAGCCAAGACAGGGTCGGGGCCAACGTCCTGACTTTC. Translated, it gives CASSQDRVGANVLTF.

The rearrangement links TRBV28 to TRBJ1-6; 9 bases map to TRBD1. J was trimmed by 7 bases and V by 6 bases; bases with no gene match: 7. The CDR3 covers 15 residues. Looked up from germline, CDR1 is MDHEN and CDR2 is SYDVKM. CDR3 region: CASSLNRGRNSPLHF. The CDR3 bases are TGTGCCAGCAGCTTAAACAGGGGGCGAAATTCACCCCTCCACTTT.

This clone was counted only a few times. The chain has TRBV28 and TRBJ2-1; 8 nucleotides line up with TRBD2. Per the germline V gene, CDR1 is MDHEN and CDR2 is SYDVKM. V shed 4 bases, J shed 3 bases, and the junction held 11 bases outside the gene matches. The CDR3 contains 17 residues. CDR3 in DNA: TGTGCCAGCAGTTCTGAAAGTAGCGGGACTTTCTACAATGAGCAGTTCTTC. Translating gives CASSSESSGTFYNEQFF.

The chain carries TRBV5-1 and TRBJ1-1; 11 positions match TRBD1. Germline lookup yields CDR1 SGHRS and CDR2 YFSETQ. Trimming took 4 bases from V and 5 from J; bases not matched to a gene: 4. The CDR3 length is 14 residues. The CDR3 reads CASSGQGALTEAFF. CDR3 nucleotides: TGCGCCAGCAGCGGACAGGGGGCACTAACTGAAGCTTTCTTT.